A selection of T cell receptor beta chains follows, all from one sample in a study of blood T cell repertoires in COVID-19. TCRdb's copy holds only in-frame clones and misses some; the assay was immunoSEQ multiplex PCR. The sample consists of some 45,000 clones, approximately 87% of them appearing once. What was sequenced was peripheral blood. These receptors were taken from a human donor in a cohort sampled during active COVID-19. Each CDR3 is given with its conserved first and last residue. D genes are given only for firm matches. Expanded clones get a size class; other rows say once, few or many, or leave the size out.

D gene: TRBD1
V gene: TRBV7-6
clone size: -
J gene: TRBJ1-5
CDR3 protein: CASSADRDPNQPQHF
CDR3 DNA: TGTGCCAGCAGCGCCGACAGGGACCCTAATCAGCCCCAGCATTTT

D gene: -
V gene: TRBV29-1
clone size: -
J gene: TRBJ1-1
CDR3 protein: CSVNDNLNTEAFF
CDR3 DNA: TGCAGCGTTAACGATAACTTGAACACTGAAGCTTTCTTT

D gene: -
V gene: TRBV7-9
clone size: -
J gene: TRBJ2-5
CDR3 protein: CASSSHDQTQYF
CDR3 DNA: TGTGCCAGCAGCTCACACGATCAGACCCAGTACTTC

D gene: -
V gene: TRBV4-1
clone size: -
J gene: TRBJ2-7
CDR3 protein: CASSHNQGLYEQYF
CDR3 DNA: TGCGCCAGCAGCCATAACCAGGGGCTCTACGAGCAGTACTTC

D gene: -
V gene: TRBV12-3/TRBV12-4
clone size: -
J gene: TRBJ1-1
CDR3 protein: CASSFGGEAFF
CDR3 DNA: TGTGCCAGCAGTTTCGGAGGGGAAGCTTTCTTT

D gene: TRBD2
V gene: TRBV6-5
clone size: -
J gene: TRBJ2-3
CDR3 protein: CASSGTSDTDTQYF
CDR3 DNA: TGTGCCAGTTCCGGGACTAGCGACACAGATACGCAGTATTTT

D gene: TRBD2
V gene: TRBV7-2
clone size: -
J gene: TRBJ2-7
CDR3 protein: CASSFNFVTSGGSYEQYF
CDR3 DNA: TGTGCCAGCAGCTTTAATTTTGTCACTAGCGGGGGGTCCTACGAGCAGTACTTC

D gene: -
V gene: TRBV6-4
clone size: -
J gene: TRBJ2-1
CDR3 protein: CASSDPTGTNNEQFF
CDR3 DNA: TGTGCCAGCAGTGACCCCACAGGGACTAACAATGAGCAGTTCTTC

D gene: TRBD2
V gene: TRBV3-1/TRBV3-2
clone size: -
J gene: TRBJ2-3
CDR3 protein: CASSQIAGPGADTQYF
CDR3 DNA: TGTGCCAGCAGCCAAATAGCGGGCCCGGGAGCAGATACGCAGTATTTT

D gene: TRBD2
V gene: TRBV27
clone size: -
J gene: TRBJ2-7
CDR3 protein: CASTGPREAEQYF
CDR3 DNA: TGTGCCAGCACCGGGCCGCGGGAGGCGGAGCAGTACTTC

D gene: TRBD2
V gene: TRBV7-2
clone size: -
J gene: TRBJ2-5
CDR3 protein: CASSFLRGGQNRETQYF
CDR3 DNA: TGTGCCAGCAGCTTTCTACGGGGGGGCCAAAACAGAGAGACCCAGTACTTC

D gene: -
V gene: TRBV6-1
clone size: -
J gene: TRBJ1-1
CDR3 protein: CASSEALNRLNTEAFF
CDR3 DNA: TGTGCCAGCAGTGAAGCGCTTAACAGGTTGAACACTGAAGCTTTCTTT

D gene: -
V gene: TRBV7-9
clone size: -
J gene: TRBJ1-4
CDR3 protein: CASSLWGNRNEKLFF
CDR3 DNA: TGTGCCAGCAGCTTATGGGGCAACCGTAATGAAAAACTGTTTTTT

D gene: -
V gene: TRBV5-6
clone size: -
J gene: TRBJ2-7
CDR3 protein: CASSVGTGSYEQYF
CDR3 DNA: TGTGCCAGCAGCGTGGGGACTGGCTCCTACGAGCAGTACTTC

D gene: -
V gene: TRBV12-5
clone size: -
J gene: TRBJ2-2
CDR3 protein: CASGSYHQGLDNTGELFF
CDR3 DNA: TGTGCTAGTGGTTCGTACCATCAGGGGCTCGACAACACCGGGGAGCTGTTTTTT

D gene: TRBD1
V gene: TRBV19
clone size: -
J gene: TRBJ2-2
CDR3 protein: CASSILGTANTGELFF
CDR3 DNA: TGTGCCAGTAGTATATTGGGGACAGCGAACACCGGGGAGCTGTTTTTT

D gene: TRBD1
V gene: TRBV6-6
clone size: -
J gene: TRBJ2-3
CDR3 protein: CASRALGTGRVFF
CDR3 DNA: TGTGCCAGCAGGGCTCTCGGGACAGGTCGGGTATTTTTT

D gene: -
V gene: TRBV7-2
clone size: -
J gene: TRBJ2-5
CDR3 protein: CASSSNSRRGQETQYF
CDR3 DNA: TGTGCCAGCAGCTCGAATAGCAGGCGGGGCCAAGAGACCCAGTACTTC

D gene: TRBD2
V gene: TRBV7-8
clone size: medium-sized
J gene: TRBJ2-3
CDR3 protein: CASRIGGGADTQYF
CDR3 DNA: TGTGCCAGCAGGATAGGCGGGGGGGCAGATACGCAGTATTTT

D gene: -
V gene: TRBV18
clone size: few
J gene: TRBJ1-5
CDR3 protein: CASSPDRHPNQPQHF
CDR3 DNA: TGTGCCAGCTCACCAGATCGACATCCCAATCAGCCCCAGCATTTT

D gene: -
V gene: TRBV29-1
clone size: -
J gene: TRBJ2-2
CDR3 protein: CSVTGGTYTGELFF
CDR3 DNA: TGCAGCGTTACTGGGGGCACCTACACCGGGGAGCTGTTTTTT

D gene: -
V gene: TRBV5-1
clone size: -
J gene: TRBJ2-2
CDR3 protein: CASKTGNTGELFF
CDR3 DNA: TGCGCCAGCAAGACAGGGAACACCGGGGAGCTGTTTTTT

D gene: TRBD1
V gene: TRBV27
clone size: -
J gene: TRBJ2-7
CDR3 protein: CASSWSTGQGAEQYF
CDR3 DNA: TGTGCCAGCAGTTGGAGCACTGGACAGGGGGCTGAGCAGTACTTC

D gene: TRBD1
V gene: TRBV19
clone size: medium-sized
J gene: TRBJ1-1
CDR3 protein: CASRVTGDTEAFF
CDR3 DNA: TGTGCCAGTAGGGTGACAGGGGACACTGAAGCTTTCTTT

D gene: -
V gene: TRBV7-9
clone size: -
J gene: TRBJ2-2
CDR3 protein: CASSPTSGSVTGELFF
CDR3 DNA: TGTGCCAGCAGCCCTACCTCAGGGTCTGTCACCGGGGAGCTGTTTTTT

D gene: TRBD1
V gene: TRBV3-1/TRBV3-2
clone size: -
J gene: TRBJ1-2
CDR3 protein: CASSDGTGLYGYTF
CDR3 DNA: TGTGCCAGCAGCGATGGGACAGGGCTCTATGGCTACACCTTC

D gene: -
V gene: TRBV11-1
clone size: -
J gene: TRBJ2-7
CDR3 protein: CASSHPPRYEQYF
CDR3 DNA: TGTGCCAGCAGCCACCCCCCGCGATACGAGCAGTACTTC